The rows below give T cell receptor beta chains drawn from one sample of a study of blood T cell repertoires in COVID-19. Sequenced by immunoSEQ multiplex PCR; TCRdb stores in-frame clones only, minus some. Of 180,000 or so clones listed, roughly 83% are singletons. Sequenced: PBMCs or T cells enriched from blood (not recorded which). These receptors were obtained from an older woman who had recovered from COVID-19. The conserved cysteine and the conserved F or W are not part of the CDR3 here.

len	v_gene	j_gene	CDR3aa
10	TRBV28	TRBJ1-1	ASSLSTGEAF
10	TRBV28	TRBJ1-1	ASVGVDTEAF
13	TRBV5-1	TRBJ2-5	ASSLAGSSQETQY
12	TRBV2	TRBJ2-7	ASSREQGTYEQY
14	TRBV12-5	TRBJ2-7	ASGLVGLAGGGEQY
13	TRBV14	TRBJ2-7	ASSQASGISYEQY
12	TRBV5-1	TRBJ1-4	ASSPGQTNEKLF
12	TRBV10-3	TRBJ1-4	AISALGQAEKLF
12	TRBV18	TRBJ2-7	ASSPDRGYYEQY
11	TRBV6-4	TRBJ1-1	ASSVTFDTEAF
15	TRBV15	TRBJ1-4	ATSRDGGIATNEKLF
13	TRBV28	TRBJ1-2	ASSFSSVANYGYT
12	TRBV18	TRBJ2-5	ASSRGHLQETQY
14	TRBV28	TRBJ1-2	ASSLLPGSANYGYT
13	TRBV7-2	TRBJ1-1	ASSYMTGGNTEAF
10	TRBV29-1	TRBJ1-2	SVGGGAYGYT
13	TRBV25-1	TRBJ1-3	ASGRTGLSGNTIY
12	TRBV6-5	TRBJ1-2	ASSTGTGFYGYT
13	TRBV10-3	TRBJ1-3	AISPGQGTRNTIY
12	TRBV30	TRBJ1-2	AWSRQDLNYGYT
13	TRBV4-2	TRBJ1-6	ASSPPTTVNSPLH
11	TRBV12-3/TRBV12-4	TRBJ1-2	ASSLAETRGYT
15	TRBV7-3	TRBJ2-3	ASSLNGLAASTDTQY
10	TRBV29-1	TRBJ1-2	SVLQGVAGYT
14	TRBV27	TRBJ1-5	ASSPGTGGSNQPQH
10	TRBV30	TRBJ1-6	AWSVGDSPLH
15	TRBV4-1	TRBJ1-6	ASSQTTIGGQVSPLH
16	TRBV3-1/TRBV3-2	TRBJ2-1	ASSHRYAILDSYNEQF
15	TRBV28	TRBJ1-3	ASFSHGQVSSGNTIY
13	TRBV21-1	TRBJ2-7	ASSKVRDRGYEQY
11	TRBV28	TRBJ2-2	ASRETNTGELF
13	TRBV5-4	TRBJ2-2	ASSLQGRNTGELF
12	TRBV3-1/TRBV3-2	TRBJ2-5	ASSQVAGEETQY
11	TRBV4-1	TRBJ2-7	ASSPTRGNEQY